This T cell receptor (beta chain) was identified in a study (dated by TCRdb to between 2015 and 2016). Background for the entire study: The study examined whether tumor-infiltrating Tregs in breast cancer are drawn from blood Tregs or arise in situ by conversion from other CD4+ T cell subsets.

From its cysteine to its phenylalanine, the CDR3 spans 14 amino acids. Only the CDR3 DNA stays, 42 bases, in frame from base 1. V loses 6 bases, J loses 1 base, and the germline ends lie 13 bases apart. Full-length TCR variable regions were amplified by 5' RACE PCR with constant-region reverse primers, followed by semi-nested PCR with Nested Universal Primer A. The ReliaPrep RNA Cell Miniprep System was used to extract total RNA, which was then reverse transcribed into 5'RACE-ready cDNA with the SMARTer RACE 5'/3' Kit. Multiplex adaptors were used to barcode full-length TCR alpha and beta libraries, and the barcoded libraries were sequenced on an Illumina MiSeq. As for the authors' bioinformatics: For each of nine subset-tissue groups, sequencing data from the five patients were pooled, and the groups were compared by unsupervised clustering of TCR gene usage. Repertoire similarity was calculated with the Morisita-Horn index, weighting shared sequences by their contribution to each repertoire. Using fastp trimming at Q25 and MiXCR clonotype assembly, TCRdb reanalyzed the public sequencing data and kept in-frame beta chains. Under each unique CDR3 protein, matching rows form one entry showing the most common genes and DNA. The V and J calls follow TCRdb's processing rather than the paper's. The sample profile shows roughly 42,000 distinct CDR3 sequences; 20% to 25% of them were found once. Together, the top ten hold roughly 3.7% of the sample.

What the authors observed across the whole study: The greatest overlap of tumor-infiltrating Treg TCR alpha and beta sequences was with tumor naive CD4+ T cells, followed next by blood naive CD4+ T cells. The larger-cohort validation was restricted to a single TCR beta V-J rearrangement rather than whole repertoires. Tumor memory CD4+ T cell TCR gene usage clustered with blood and lymph node memory CD4+ cells and lymph node naive CD4+ cells.

This clonotype was counted many times. The clone's antigen remains unknown. The input lacks base qualities; no much larger clone sits a single base away. Cells that were CD4+CD25+CD127-/low were isolated as Tregs. Tregs, naive and memory CD4+ T cells from tumor, blood and ipsilateral draining lymph nodes of about 5 breast cancer patients underwent full-length TCR alpha and beta sequencing. Mononuclear cells from lymph nodes or less than 65 ml of peripheral blood were isolated by Ficoll density gradient centrifugation. A purity exceeding 90% was confirmed by FACS for the sorted cell populations. Specimen: Tregs sorted from blood. The chain links TRBV12-3 or TRBV12-4 with TRBJ2-7, with the D segment possibly TRBD1 or TRBD2, each aligning over 5 bases. The receptor comes from a female donor with breast cancer. The DNA sequence follows: TGTGCCAGCAGCACCGGGACGGAATCCTACGAGCAGTACTTC. The translation is CASSTGTESYEQYF.